This T cell receptor beta chain is from a study of T-cell reconstitution after alpha-beta-depleted transplantation in children. Study-level results: Some patients' high day-60 TCRbeta diversity was traced to surviving recipient T cells and thymic progenitors. It was reported that alpha-beta T cells came from several hundred expanded graft clones (about two months after transplant). It was newly produced T cells that mostly accounted for T-cell counts and diversity one year after transplant.

The V gene's germline CDR1 is SGHAT and CDR2 FQNNGV. CDR3 size: 12 residues. V lost 4 bases to trimming and J lost 9 bases, with 10 bases between them. The table lists this clonotype with many counts. Its antigen is as yet unknown. Unique molecular identifiers featured in how the TCRbeta library was prepared. MiXCR, run by TCRdb on the PCR reads, gives a single entry per CDR3 protein. The sample has about 32,000 distinct CDR3 sequences, around 7% seen once. Sequencing used peripheral blood, obtained 60 days after TCRalphabeta/CD19-depleted stem cell transplant. The genes are TRBV11-2 and TRBJ2-1; D is ambiguous. The TCR sequence derives from a child under three years old who had a stem cell transplant for acute myeloid leukemia, so the T cells may come from the graft donor. CDR3 in amino acids: CASSSTGLEQFF. The CDR3 bases are TGTGCCAGCAGCTCCACTGGGCTTGAGCAGTTCTTC.